This entry lists 20 T cell receptor beta chains sequenced from one sample in a study of shared clonotypes between healthy human individuals. The method was immunoSEQ multiplex PCR; TCRdb's version includes in-frame clones alone and lacks a portion of them. Among 2 million to 2.5 million clones listed, roughly 92% were seen once. The sample taken for sequencing was naive CD4+ T cells from PBMCs. The subset denotes: CD45RA+ positively selected. The receptors here all came from a man aged 18 to 30 in good health. Some clones in this sample may be carry-over from other donors' samples.

The CDR3 is CSVFGSWNTEAFF. The CDR3 coding sequence is TGCAGCGTTTTTGGCAGTTGGAACACTGAAGCTTTCTTT. The genes are TRBV29-1 and TRBJ1-1; D is unresolved. This CDR3 spans 13 amino acids. Germline V gene data show CDR1 as SQVTM and CDR2 as ANQGSEA. Deletions cut 5 bases from V and 1 base from J, with 11 bases between.

The chain has TRBV7-2 and TRBJ2-7; D might be TRBD1 (5 bases). Trimming pared 3 bases from V and 0 bases from J, leaving 12 bases between. CDR1 is SGHTA and CDR2 is FQGNSA in the germline V gene. The CDR3 contains 15 residues. Here the CDR3 reads CASSFDSSSSYEQYF. The CDR3 bases are TGTGCCAGCAGCTTCGACAGTTCGAGCTCCTACGAGCAGTACTTC.

Regarding this clone: Other nucleotide sequences from this sample produce the same CDR3. The rearrangement uses TRBV9 and TRBJ2-7, with D perhaps given as TRBD1 or TRBD2 (5 bases each). Germline V lookup: CDR1 SGDLS, CDR2 YYNGEE. The germline V and J ends were trimmed by 0 bases and 0 bases, with 10 bases remaining between them. CDR3 length: 15 residues. The CDR3 protein is CASSVGSGSSYEQYF. CDR3 nucleotides: TGTGCCAGCAGCGTAGGCTCAGGGAGCTCCTACGAGCAGTACTTC.

CDR3 loop: CASSLTGSGRAGSYEQYF. As DNA, the CDR3 is TGCGCCAGCAGCTTGACGGGTAGCGGGAGGGCCGGTTCCTACGAGCAGTACTTC. The chain uses TRBV5-1 and TRBJ2-7, with 11 positions matching TRBD2. With V trimmed by 1 base and J by 1 base, 10 bases remained unmatched. The germline CDR1 and CDR2 sequences are SGHRS and YFSETQ. The CDR3 sequence is 18 residues long. Looking up the rest from reference TRBV5-1 and TRBJ2-7 gives the full variable domain: KAGVTQTPRYLIKTRGQQVTLSCSPISGHRSVSWYQQTPGQGLQFLFEYFSETQRNKGNFPGRFSGRQFSNSRSEMNVSTLELGDSALYLCASSLTGSGRAGSYEQYFGPGTRLTVT.

This clone has a single count. V usage is TRBV6-5 and J usage is TRBJ2-2; D remains unclear. CDR1 and CDR2 (germline): MNHEY, SVGAGI. V was shortened by 7 bases and J by 6 bases, with 12 bases between the two germline ends. CDR3 length equals 13 residues. The CDR3 protein is CASTLTEAGELFF. DNA of the CDR3: TGTGCCAGCACCCTCACCGAGGCCGGGGAGCTGTTTTTT.

V gene TRBV29-1 combines with J gene TRBJ1-1; D not resolved. The CDR3 extends over 14 amino acids. CDR1 is SQVTM and CDR2 is ANQGSEA in the germline V gene. Trimming removed 4 bases at V and 0 bases at J, with 12 bases between. In DNA form, the CDR3 reads TGCAGCGTTGTGTGGCAGCTTTTGAACACTGAAGCTTTCTTT. Amino acid sequence: CSVVWQLLNTEAFF.

This clone showed up just once. This rearrangement joins TRBV28 to TRBJ2-7, with D tentatively TRBD2 (6 bases). The length of the CDR3 is 16 residues. V was clipped by 4 bases and J by 3 bases, with 19 bases between them. Germline V gene data show CDR1 as MDHEN and CDR2 as SYDVKM. In DNA, the CDR3 is TGTGCCAGCAGTTCCTCGGCGTTCGGGAGCTACTACGAGCAGTACTTC. As protein: CASSSSAFGSYYEQYF.

About this clone itself: Other DNA sequences from this sample encode an identical CDR3 as well. This chain links TRBV7-9 with TRBJ2-5; possible D gene TRBD2, 7 bases. Germline-derived CDR1 and CDR2 are SEHNR and FQNEAQ (reference sequence). This CDR3 region has 14 residues. With 5 bases removed from V and 3 bases from J, the gap between germline ends came to 13 bases. In DNA form, the CDR3 reads TGTGCCAGCAGCCCTAGGGGGGGGAAAGAGACCCAGTACTTC. This gives the protein CASSPRGGKETQYF.

The rearrangement uses TRBV11-2 and TRBJ2-7; 14 positions match TRBD2. The V segment lost 5 bases and the J segment 3 bases; nucleotides outside the gene matches: 9. Germline CDR1 reads SGHAT; CDR2 reads FQNNGV. The CDR3 length is 17 residues. As DNA, the CDR3 is TGTGCCAGCAGCAGACTAGCGGGAGGGATGGCAATCTACGAGCAGTACTTC. This codes for CASSRLAGGMAIYEQYF.

The genes are TRBV5-4 and TRBJ2-1, with 10 bases identical to TRBD2. The CDR3 runs 16 residues. Germline CDR1 is SGHNT and CDR2 is YYREEE (reference sequence). V shed 2 bases, J shed 5 bases, and the junction held 7 bases outside the gene matches. CDR3 DNA sequence: TGTGCCAGCAGCTTCCTAGCGGGAGCGGCCAACAATGAGCAGTTCTTC. Protein: CASSFLAGAANNEQFF. Based on the CDR3 plus reference TRBV5-4 and TRBJ2-1, the full variable domain is ETGVTQSPTHLIKTRGQQVTLRCSSQSGHNTVSWYQQALGQGPQFIFQYYREEENGRGNFPPRFSGLQFPNYSSELNVNALELDDSALYLCASSFLAGAANNEQFFGPGTRLTVL.

V is TRBV29-1 and J is TRBJ2-7; TRBD1 matches 7 bases. J lost 5 bases, V lost 6 bases, and 4 bases had no gene match. Per the germline V gene, CDR1 is SQVTM and CDR2 is ANQGSEA. This CDR3 comprises 11 residues. The CDR3 protein is CSVSTGDEQYF. The CDR3, as DNA: TGCAGCGTGAGCACAGGGGACGAGCAGTACTTC.

The rearrangement links TRBV19 to TRBJ1-1; weak D call: TRBD1 (6 bases). The germline V gene has CDR1 LNHDA and CDR2 SQIVND (reference sequence). The CDR3 has 12 amino acids. V lost 9 bases to trimming and J lost 4 bases, with 12 bases between them. This chain's CDR3 is CASRDRLTEAFF. CDR3 in DNA: TGTGCCAGCCGAGACAGGCTCACTGAAGCTTTCTTT.

The chain couples TRBV2 to TRBJ1-2; possible D gene TRBD1, 5 bases. CDR3 size: 15 residues. V lost 4 bases to trimming and J lost 2 bases, with 14 bases between them. Germline CDR1 is SNHLY and CDR2 is FYNNEI. CDR3 nucleotide sequence: TGTGCCAGCAGTGTAGTGGGCAGGGCGAACTATGGCTACACCTTC. Its translation: CASSVVGRANYGYTF. The full variable domain, its missing parts supplied by reference TRBV2 and TRBJ1-2, is EPEVTQTPSHQVTQMGQEVILRCVPISNHLYFYWYRQILGQKVEFLVSFYNNEISEKSEIFDDQFSVERPDGSNFTLKIRSTKLEDSAMYFCASSVVGRANYGYTFGSGTRLTVV.

The chain has TRBV27 and TRBJ2-5, with no clear D. Germline-derived CDR1 and CDR2 are MNHEY and SMNVEV (reference sequence). This CDR3 is built from 14 residues. V was clipped by 0 bases and J by 8 bases, with 13 bases between them. CDR3 protein: CASSLSFPPRTQYF. CDR3 DNA sequence: TGTGCCAGCAGTTTATCGTTCCCTCCGCGAACCCAGTACTTC.

Notes on this clone: This CDR3 is also generated by other DNA sequences in the sample. J is TRBJ1-1 and V is TRBV7-2, with 8 positions matching TRBD1. CDR1 is SGHTA and CDR2 is FQGNSA in the germline V gene. There are 15 residues in the CDR3. The ends lost 3 bases at V and 1 base at J; junction bases unmatched: 4. The CDR3 DNA is TGTGCCAGCAGCTTGGCCGGGACAGGGAACACTGAAGCTTTCTTT. Its protein is CASSLAGTGNTEAFF.

The genes are TRBV10-3 and TRBJ1-2, with 8 bases lining up with TRBD1. CDR1 is ENHRY and CDR2 is SYGVKD in the germline V gene. This CDR3 has 13 amino acids. V dropped 5 bases and J dropped 8; count of bases not matched to a gene: 7. CDR3 in DNA: TGTGCCATCAGTCCGGACAGGGAAGGGGGCTACACCTTC. It is translated as CAISPDREGGYTF.

The J gene is TRBJ2-1, the V gene TRBV5-1, with 12 bases that match TRBD2. Per the germline V gene, CDR1 is SGHRS and CDR2 is YFSETQ. The J segment lost 7 bases and the V segment lost 6 bases, leaving 8 bases of the junction unmatched. The CDR3 runs 15 residues. DNA of the CDR3: TGCGCCAGCACCATGACTAGCGGGAGTTGGAATGAGCAGTTCTTC. Protein product: CASTMTSGSWNEQFF. The full variable domain, in which reference TRBV5-1 and TRBJ2-1 provide the parts outside the CDR3, is KAGVTQTPRYLIKTRGQQVTLSCSPISGHRSVSWYQQTPGQGLQFLFEYFSETQRNKGNFPGRFSGRQFSNSRSEMNVSTLELGDSALYLCASTMTSGSWNEQFFGPGTRLTVL.

Note on this clone: Within the sample, other DNA sequences also encode this same CDR3. The rearrangement links TRBV6-5 to TRBJ1-2; D is unresolved. Trimming took off 0 bases at V and 1 base at J, with 9 bases between the two ends. The CDR3 is 15 residues long. CDR1 is MNHEY, CDR2 SVGAGI, per germline. CDR3 sequence: CASSYSPGSNYGYTF. The CDR3 DNA is TGTGCCAGCAGTTACTCTCCCGGCAGTAACTATGGCTACACCTTC.

The chain carries TRBV27 and TRBJ2-5; 10 nucleotides align to TRBD2. The length of the CDR3 is 16 residues. The germline V gene encodes CDR1 MNHEY and CDR2 SMNVEV (reference sequence). V shed 4 bases, J shed 6 bases, and the junction held 11 bases outside the gene matches. This chain's CDR3 is CASSSNLAGEWKTQYF. The CDR3 DNA is TGTGCCAGCAGTTCCAACCTAGCGGGAGAATGGAAGACCCAGTACTTC.

The chain couples TRBV2 to TRBJ2-7; 12 bases align to TRBD2. Germline V gene data show CDR1 as SNHLY and CDR2 as FYNNEI. The V segment lost 6 bases and the J segment 3 bases; nucleotides outside the gene matches: 6. This CDR3 has 15 residues. The CDR3, as DNA: TGTGCCAGCAGCGCTGAACTAGCGGGAGGCTACGAGCAGTACTTC. This gives the protein CASSAELAGGYEQYF. The whole variable domain, filled in from reference TRBV2 and TRBJ2-7, reads EPEVTQTPSHQVTQMGQEVILRCVPISNHLYFYWYRQILGQKVEFLVSFYNNEISEKSEIFDDQFSVERPDGSNFTLKIRSTKLEDSAMYFCASSAELAGGYEQYFGPGTRLTVT.